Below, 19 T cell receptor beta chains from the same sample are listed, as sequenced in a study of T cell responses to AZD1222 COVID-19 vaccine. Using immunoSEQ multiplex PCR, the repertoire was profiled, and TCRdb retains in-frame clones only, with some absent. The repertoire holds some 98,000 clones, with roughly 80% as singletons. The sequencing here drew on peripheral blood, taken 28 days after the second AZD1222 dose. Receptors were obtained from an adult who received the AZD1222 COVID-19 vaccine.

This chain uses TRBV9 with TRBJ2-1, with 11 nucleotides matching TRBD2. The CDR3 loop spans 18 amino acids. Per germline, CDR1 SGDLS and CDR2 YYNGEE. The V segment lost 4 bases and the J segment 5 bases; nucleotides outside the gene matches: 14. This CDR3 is CASSRSGLAEGGHNEQFF. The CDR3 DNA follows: TGTGCCAGCAGCAGATCGGGACTAGCGGAGGGGGGGCACAATGAGCAGTTCTTC.

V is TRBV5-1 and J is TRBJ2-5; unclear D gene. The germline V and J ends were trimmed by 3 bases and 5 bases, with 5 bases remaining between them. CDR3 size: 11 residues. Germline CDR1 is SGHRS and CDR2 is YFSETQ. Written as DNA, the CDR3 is TGCGCCAGCAGCTCCAGGGAGACCCAGTACTTC. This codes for CASSSRETQYF.

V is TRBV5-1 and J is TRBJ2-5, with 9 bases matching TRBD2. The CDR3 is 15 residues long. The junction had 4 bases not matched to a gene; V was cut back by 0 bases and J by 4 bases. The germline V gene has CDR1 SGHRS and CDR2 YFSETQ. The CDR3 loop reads CASSLEAGGRETQYF. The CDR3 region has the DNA TGCGCCAGCAGCTTGGAGGCGGGGGGGCGAGAGACCCAGTACTTC.

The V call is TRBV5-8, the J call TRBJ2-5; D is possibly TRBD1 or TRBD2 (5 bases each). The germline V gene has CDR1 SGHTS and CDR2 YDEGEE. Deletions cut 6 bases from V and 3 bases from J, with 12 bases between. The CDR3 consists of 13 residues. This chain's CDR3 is CASTRREKETQYF. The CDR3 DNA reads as TGTGCCAGCACCCGCAGGGAGAAAGAGACCCAGTACTTC.

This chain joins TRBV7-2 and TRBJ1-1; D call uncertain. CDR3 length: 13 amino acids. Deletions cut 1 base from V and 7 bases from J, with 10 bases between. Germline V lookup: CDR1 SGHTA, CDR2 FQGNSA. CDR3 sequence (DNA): TGTGCCAGCAGCTTAGGGTCCGCCTTTGAAGCTTTCTTT. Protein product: CASSLGSAFEAFF.

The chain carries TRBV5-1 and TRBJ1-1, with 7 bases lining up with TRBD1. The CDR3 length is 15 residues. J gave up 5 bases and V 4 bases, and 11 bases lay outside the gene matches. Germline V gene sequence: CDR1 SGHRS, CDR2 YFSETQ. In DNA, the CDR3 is TGCGCCAGCAGCCAGTTCAGGGGGTCGGGGACTGAAGCTTTCTTT. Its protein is CASSQFRGSGTEAFF.

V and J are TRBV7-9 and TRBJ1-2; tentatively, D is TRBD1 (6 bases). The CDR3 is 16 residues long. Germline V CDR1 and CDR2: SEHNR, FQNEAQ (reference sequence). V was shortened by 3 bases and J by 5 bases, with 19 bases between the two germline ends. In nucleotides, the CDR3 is TGTGCCAGCAGCTTTGACAGGTTCCCTTTTAATTATGGCTACACCTTC. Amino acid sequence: CASSFDRFPFNYGYTF.

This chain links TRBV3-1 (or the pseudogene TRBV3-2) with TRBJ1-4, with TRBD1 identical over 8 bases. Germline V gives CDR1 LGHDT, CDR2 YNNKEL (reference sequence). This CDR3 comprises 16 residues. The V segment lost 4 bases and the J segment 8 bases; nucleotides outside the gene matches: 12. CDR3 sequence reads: CASSPQVARGREKLFF. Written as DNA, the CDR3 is TGTGCCAGCAGCCCCCAGGTTGCCAGGGGGCGAGAAAAACTGTTTTTT.

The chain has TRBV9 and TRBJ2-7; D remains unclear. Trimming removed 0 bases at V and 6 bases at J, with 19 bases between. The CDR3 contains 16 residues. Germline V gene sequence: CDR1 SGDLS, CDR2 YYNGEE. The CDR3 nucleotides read TGTGCCAGCAGCGTAGCCTTCTCCGCGTCCACGGGCGAGCAGTACTTC. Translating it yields CASSVAFSASTGEQYF.

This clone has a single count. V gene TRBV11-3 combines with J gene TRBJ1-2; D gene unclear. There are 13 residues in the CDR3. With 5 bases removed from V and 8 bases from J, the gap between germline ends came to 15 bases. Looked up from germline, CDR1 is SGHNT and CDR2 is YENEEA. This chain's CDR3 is CASSRTRGRGYTF. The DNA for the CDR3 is TGTGCCAGCAGCCGCACCAGAGGAAGAGGCTACACCTTC. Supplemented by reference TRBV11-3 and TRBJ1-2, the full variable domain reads EAGVVQSPRYKIIEKKQPVAFWCNPISGHNTLYWYLQNLGQGPELLIRYENEEAVDDSQLPKDRFSAERLKGVDSTLKIQPAELGDSAVYLCASSRTRGRGYTFGSGTRLTVV.

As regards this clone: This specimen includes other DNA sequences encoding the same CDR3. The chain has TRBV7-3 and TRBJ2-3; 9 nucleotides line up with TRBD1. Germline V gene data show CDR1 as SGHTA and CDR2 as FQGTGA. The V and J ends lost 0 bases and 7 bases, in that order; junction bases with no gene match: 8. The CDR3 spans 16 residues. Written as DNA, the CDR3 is TGTGCCAGCAGCTTAACGGGGGGACAGGGTAGACATACGCAGTATTTT. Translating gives CASSLTGGQGRHTQYF. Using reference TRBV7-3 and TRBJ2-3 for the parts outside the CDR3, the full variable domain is GAGVSQTPSNKVTEKGKYVELRCDPISGHTALYWYRQSLGQGPEFLIYFQGTGAADDSGLPNDRFFAVRPEGSVSTLKIQRTERGDSAVYLCASSLTGGQGRHTQYFGPGTRLTVL.

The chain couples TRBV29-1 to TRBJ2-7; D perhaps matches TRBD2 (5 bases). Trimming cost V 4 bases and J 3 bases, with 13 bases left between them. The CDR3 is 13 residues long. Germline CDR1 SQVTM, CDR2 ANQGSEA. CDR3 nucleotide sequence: TGCAGCGTTGGAAGACTCAGCGGCTACGAGCAGTACTTC. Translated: CSVGRLSGYEQYF.

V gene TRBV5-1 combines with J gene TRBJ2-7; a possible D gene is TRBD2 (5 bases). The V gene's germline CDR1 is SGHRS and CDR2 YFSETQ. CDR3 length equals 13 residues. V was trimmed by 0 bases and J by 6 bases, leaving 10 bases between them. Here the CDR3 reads CASSLGGRGEQYF. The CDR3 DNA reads TGCGCCAGCAGCTTGGGAGGGCGCGGCGAGCAGTACTTC.

DNA for the CDR3: TGTGCCAGCAGCAAAGGGGGACCCGGTTCTTTATGGGAGACCCAGTACTTC. Amino acid sequence: CASSKGGPGSLWETQYF. The gene calls are TRBV21-1 and TRBJ2-5. TRBV21-1 is labeled a pseudogene. The CDR3 covers 17 residues.

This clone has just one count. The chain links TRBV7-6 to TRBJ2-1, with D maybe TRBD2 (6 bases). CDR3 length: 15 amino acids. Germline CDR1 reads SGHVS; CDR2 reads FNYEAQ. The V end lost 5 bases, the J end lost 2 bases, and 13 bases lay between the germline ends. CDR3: CASSAGLSAYNEQFF. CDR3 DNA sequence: TGTGCCAGCAGCGCGGGACTCTCCGCCTACAATGAGCAGTTCTTC.

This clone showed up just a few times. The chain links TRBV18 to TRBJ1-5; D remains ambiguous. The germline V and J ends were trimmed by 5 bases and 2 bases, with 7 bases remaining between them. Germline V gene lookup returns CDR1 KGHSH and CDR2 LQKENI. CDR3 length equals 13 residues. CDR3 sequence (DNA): TGTGCCAGCTCATCGGGAGGCAATCAGCCCCAGCATTTT. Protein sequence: CASSSGGNQPQHF.

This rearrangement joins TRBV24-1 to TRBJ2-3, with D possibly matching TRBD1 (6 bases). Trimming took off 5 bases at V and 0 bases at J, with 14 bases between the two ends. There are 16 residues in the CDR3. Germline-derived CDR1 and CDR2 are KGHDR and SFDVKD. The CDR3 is CATSVGGLLSTDTQYF. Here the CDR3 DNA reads TGTGCCACCAGTGTAGGGGGTCTACTTAGCACAGATACGCAGTATTTT.

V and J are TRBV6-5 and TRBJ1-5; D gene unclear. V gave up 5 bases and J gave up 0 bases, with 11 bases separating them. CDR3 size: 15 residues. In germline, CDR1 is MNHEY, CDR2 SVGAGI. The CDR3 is CASSPTRASNQPQHF. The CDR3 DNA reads TGTGCCAGCAGTCCCACCCGTGCTAGCAATCAGCCCCAGCATTTT.

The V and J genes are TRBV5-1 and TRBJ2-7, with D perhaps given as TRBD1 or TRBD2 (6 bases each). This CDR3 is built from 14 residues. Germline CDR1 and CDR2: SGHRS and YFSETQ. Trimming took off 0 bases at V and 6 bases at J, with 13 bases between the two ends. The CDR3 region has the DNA TGCGCCAGCAGCTTGGCCCTGGAGGGGGTCGAGCAGTACTTC. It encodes CASSLALEGVEQYF. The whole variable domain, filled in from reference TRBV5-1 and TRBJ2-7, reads KAGVTQTPRYLIKTRGQQVTLSCSPISGHRSVSWYQQTPGQGLQFLFEYFSETQRNKGNFPGRFSGRQFSNSRSEMNVSTLELGDSALYLCASSLALEGVEQYFGPGTRLTVT.